This T cell receptor (beta chain) was recovered during a study of shared clonotypes between healthy human individuals. TCRdb keeps only in-frame clones here, not all; method: immunoSEQ multiplex PCR. Of around 1.6 million clones in the sample, approximately 98% were seen once. The CDR3 is 15 residues long. Germline values: CDR1 SGDLS, CDR2 YYNGEE. Trimming cost V 4 bases and J 0 bases, with 14 bases left between them. This clone was detected only once. The sample comprised naive CD4+ T cells sorted from blood. Subset in this sample: CD45RA+ positively selected. The V gene is TRBV9, the J gene TRBJ2-7; the D gene could be TRBD1 or TRBD2 (5 bases each). The sequence was collected from a man in his thirties or forties in good health. The CDR3 coding sequence is TGTGCCAGCAGCTCGGGACCGGATTTCTCCTACGAGCAGTACTTC. Translated, it gives CASSSGPDFSYEQYF.